Listed here are 14 T cell receptor beta chains from one sample, sequenced in a study of blood T cell repertoires in COVID-19. Generated by immunoSEQ multiplex PCR, the TCRdb table keeps only in-frame clones and is missing some. Altogether 30,000 to 40,000 clones are present, approximately 86% being singletons, with the ten largest covering about 5.5%. Sequenced sample: peripheral blood. These receptors originate from an elderly woman with active or convalescent COVID-19.

This chain uses TRBV6-1 with TRBJ1-3, with 8 bases matching TRBD1. J was trimmed by 6 bases and V by 4 bases; bases with no gene match: 11. This CDR3 has 16 amino acids. Germline loops: CDR1 MNHNS, CDR2 SASEGT. CDR3 sequence (DNA): TGTGCCAGCAGTGCCTTTCCGACAGGGGTTTTAAACACCATATATTTT. Protein sequence: CASSAFPTGVLNTIYF.

J is TRBJ1-2 and V is TRBV9, with D uncertain. V gave up 2 bases and J gave up 6 bases, with 11 bases separating them. This CDR3 has 13 residues. CDR1 is SGDLS, CDR2 YYNGEE, per germline. CDR3 sequence (DNA): TGTGCCAGCAGCGTGTCCCCAGAGGATGGCTACACCTTC. It translates to CASSVSPEDGYTF.

The chain couples TRBV5-1 to TRBJ1-6; 7 bases are shared with TRBD1. The CDR3 loop spans 14 amino acids. The germline V gene has CDR1 SGHRS and CDR2 YFSETQ. Trimming cost V 1 base and J 6 bases; bases outside gene matches: 1. The CDR3 here is CASSLPGGNSPLHF. The DNA of the CDR3 is TGCGCCAGCAGCTTGCCAGGGGGTAATTCACCCCTCCACTTT.

The chain joins TRBV19 to TRBJ2-3, with TRBD2 matching over 12 bases. Germline V gene data show CDR1 as LNHDA and CDR2 as SQIVND (reference sequence). Germline trimming cut 7 bases from V and 2 bases from J; bases unmatched to any gene: 10. CDR3 size: 17 residues. DNA of the CDR3: TGTGCCAGTACCGACCCGGGACTAGCGGGCCACACAGATACGCAGTATTTT. Encoded protein: CASTDPGLAGHTDTQYF.

V is TRBV11-3 and J is TRBJ2-3; D is possibly TRBD2 (5 bases). CDR3 length equals 14 residues. Germline V gene sequence: CDR1 SGHNT, CDR2 YENEEA. Trimming took off 3 bases at V and 0 bases at J, with 7 bases between the two ends. Here the CDR3 reads CASSFSESTDTQYF. CDR3 nucleotides: TGTGCCAGCAGCTTTAGCGAGAGCACAGATACGCAGTATTTT.

The chain recombines TRBV29-1 with TRBJ2-7, with 8 bases identical to TRBD2. J was trimmed by 0 bases and V by 3 bases; bases with no gene match: 4. The CDR3 sequence is 14 residues long. Germline CDR1 SQVTM, CDR2 ANQGSEA. The CDR3 reads CSVEPGGNSYEQYF. CDR3 DNA: TGCAGCGTTGAGCCGGGAGGGAACTCCTACGAGCAGTACTTC.

The chain combines TRBV2 with TRBJ2-2, with 7 bases that match TRBD1. The V segment lost 6 bases and the J segment 3 bases; nucleotides outside the gene matches: 1. From germline, CDR1 is SNHLY and CDR2 FYNNEI. The CDR3 runs 13 residues. In DNA form, the CDR3 reads TGTGCCAGCAGCAGGGGGTACACCGGGGAGCTGTTTTTT. It yields the protein CASSRGYTGELFF. The whole variable domain, filled in from reference TRBV2 and TRBJ2-2, reads EPEVTQTPSHQVTQMGQEVILRCVPISNHLYFYWYRQILGQKVEFLVSFYNNEISEKSEIFDDQFSVERPDGSNFTLKIRSTKLEDSAMYFCASSRGYTGELFFGEGSRLTVL.

The V gene is TRBV3-1 (or the pseudogene TRBV3-2), the J gene TRBJ2-3, with 13 positions matching TRBD2. The CDR3 is 13 residues long. Germline CDR1 is LGHDT and CDR2 is YNNKEL (reference sequence). The ends lost 3 bases at V and 9 bases at J; junction bases unmatched: 0. CDR3 in amino acids: CASSQGLAGTQYF. CDR3 in DNA: TGTGCCAGCAGCCAGGGACTAGCGGGAACGCAGTATTTT.

This clone was counted a single time. CDR3 amino acids: CASSLGGYSSSYEQYF. Written as DNA, the CDR3 is TGCGCCAGCAGCTTGGGCGGGTATTCCAGCTCCTACGAGCAGTACTTC. The rearrangement uses TRBV5-1 and TRBJ2-7; tentative D call: TRBD2 (5 bases). Trimming cost V 0 bases and J 0 bases, with 13 bases left between them. CDR1 and CDR2 from the germline V gene are SGHRS and YFSETQ. CDR3 length equals 16 residues.

This chain connects TRBV7-2 to TRBJ2-2, with D possibly TRBD2 on 5 matching bases. Per the germline V gene, CDR1 is SGHTA and CDR2 is FQGNSA. CDR3 size: 16 residues. Trimming shortened V by 1 base and J by 4 bases, and 13 bases separated the two germline ends. The DNA for the CDR3 is TGTGCCAGCAGCTTAGTAAGCGGAGCGGTCACCGGGGAGCTGTTTTTT. Encoded protein: CASSLVSGAVTGELFF.

The rearrangement joins TRBV10-3 to TRBJ1-2, with D possibly TRBD1 on 6 matching bases. The ends were cut back, 4 bases at V and 4 bases at J, with 10 bases in the middle. CDR3 length: 13 residues. CDR1 and CDR2 from the germline V gene are ENHRY and SYGVKD. The CDR3 here is CAISAWDTYGYTF. Written as DNA, the CDR3 is TGTGCCATCAGTGCTTGGGACACCTATGGCTACACCTTC.

The chain links TRBV14 to TRBJ1-6, with 7 bases matching TRBD1. J gave up 10 bases and V 2 bases, and 2 bases lay outside the gene matches. The CDR3 spans 13 residues. The germline CDR1 and CDR2 sequences are SGHDN and FVKESK. The CDR3 region is CASSQTTGSPLHF. As DNA, the CDR3 is TGTGCCAGCAGCCAAACGACAGGGTCACCCCTCCACTTT.

The rearrangement uses TRBV9 and TRBJ2-3; 7 bases are a match to TRBD2. The CDR3 covers 19 residues. V dropped 0 bases and J dropped 5; count of bases not matched to a gene: 18. The germline gives CDR1 SGDLS, CDR2 YYNGEE. CDR3 coding DNA: TGTGCCAGCAGCGTAGCCGCGGGCCCAAGTACTAGCGCTAGAGATACGCAGTATTTT. Its translation: CASSVAAGPSTSARDTQYF.

As concerns this clone: At one of its ends the junction is not consistent with the germline gene, which may arise from a read error. The chain combines TRBV6-5 with TRBJ1-2, with 7 bases aligning to TRBD1. Germline V gene data show CDR1 as MNHEY and CDR2 as SVGAGI. This CDR3 has 13 residues. CDR3 bases: TGTGCCAGCAGTTACTTGGACAGGCGGCTTCCCCACTTC. It yields the protein CASSYLDRRLPHF.